The TCR beta chain under discussion was sequenced for a study of T-cell reconstitution after alpha-beta-depleted transplantation in children. A library of TCRbeta sequences, prepared with unique molecular identifiers, was generated. TCRdb reanalysed the PCR reads using MiXCR and keeps one entry per CDR3 protein. The table records 480,000 or so distinct CDR3 sequences, 10% to 13% of them present only once. Study conclusions and caveats: Several hundred expanded graft clones reportedly gave rise to the alpha-beta T cells present about two months after transplant. When one year had passed after transplant, most T-cell counts and diversity came from newly produced T cells. Surviving recipient T cells and thymic progenitors produced the high day-60 TCRbeta diversity seen in some patients.

This clonotype turned up a few times. Antigen unknown. This CDR3 comprises 16 residues. From germline, CDR1 is SGHRS and CDR2 YFSETQ. The V end was cut by 7 bases, the J end by 6 bases, with 20 bases between. The receptor was derived from a child aged 2-15 years with inherited bone marrow failure, due to receive a stem cell transplant. The material sequenced was PBMCs, taken before TCRalphabeta/CD19-depleted stem cell transplant. V usage is TRBV5-1 and J usage is TRBJ1-6; a possible D gene is TRBD1 (5 bases). The CDR3 sequence: CASRRGPSGGNSPLHF. The CDR3 coding sequence is TGCGCCAGCCGGAGGGGACCCTCCGGGGGTAATTCACCCCTCCACTTT.